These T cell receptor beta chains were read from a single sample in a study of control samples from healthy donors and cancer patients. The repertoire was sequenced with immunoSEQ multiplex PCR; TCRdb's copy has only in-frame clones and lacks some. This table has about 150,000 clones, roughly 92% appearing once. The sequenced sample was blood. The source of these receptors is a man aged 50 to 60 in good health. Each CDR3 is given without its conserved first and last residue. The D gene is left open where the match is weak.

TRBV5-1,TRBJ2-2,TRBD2,ASSFLAGRNTGELF
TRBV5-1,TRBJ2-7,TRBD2,ASSDGTSRAYEQY
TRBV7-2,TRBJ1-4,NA,ASSITPSTNEKLF
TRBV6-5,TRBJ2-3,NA,ASSSSGFGDTQY
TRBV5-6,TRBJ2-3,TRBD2,ASRRLAGGPAADTQY
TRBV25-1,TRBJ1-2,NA,ASSEYVRGGGYT
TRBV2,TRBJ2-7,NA,ASSEELLSYEQY
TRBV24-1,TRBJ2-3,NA,ATSGEDTQY
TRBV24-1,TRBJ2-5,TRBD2,ATSDPTLAGVETQY
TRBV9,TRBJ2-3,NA,ASSVAGDPTDTQY
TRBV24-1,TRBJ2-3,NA,ATSDFGRWASTDTQY
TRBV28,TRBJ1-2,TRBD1,ASSLGGGGKGYT
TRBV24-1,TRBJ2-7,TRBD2,ATSEGGLAGGLGYEQY
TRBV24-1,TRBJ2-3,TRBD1,ATSDFRTGRTDTQY
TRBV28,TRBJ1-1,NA,ASPPPRGTMNTEAF
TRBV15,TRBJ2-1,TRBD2,ATSSSIAGVNNEQF
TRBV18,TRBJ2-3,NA,ASSPLRDTRTDTQY
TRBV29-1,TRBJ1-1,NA,SLSIGNSPTEAF
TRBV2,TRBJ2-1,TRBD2,ASSERTSGVYNEQF
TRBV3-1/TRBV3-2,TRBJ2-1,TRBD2,ASSPEGLAGWEF
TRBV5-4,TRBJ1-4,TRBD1,ASSTAGQGVNEKLF
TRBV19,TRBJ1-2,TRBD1,ASSSPGDRAGSNYGYT
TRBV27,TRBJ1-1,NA,ASSSLWGSGTEAF
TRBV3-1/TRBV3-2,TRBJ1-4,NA,ASSPTGIKKLF
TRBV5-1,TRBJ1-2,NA,ASSFQGDDYGYT
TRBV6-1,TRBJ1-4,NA,ASSEWGSYNEKLF
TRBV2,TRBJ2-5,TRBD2,ASFRGSGSMLGTQY
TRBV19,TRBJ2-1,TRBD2,ASSSSGASYNEQF
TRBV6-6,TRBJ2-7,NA,ASSHHPGQGDEQY
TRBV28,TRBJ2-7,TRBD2,ASSSPTGGGKTYEQY
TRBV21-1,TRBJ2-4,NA,ASSKALSEQGEAKNIQY
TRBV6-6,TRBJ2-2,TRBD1,ASSPFPPGTGGAGELF
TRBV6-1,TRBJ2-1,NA,ASSEQGVGGGNEQF
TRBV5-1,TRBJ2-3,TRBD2,ATTTGTSTYTQY
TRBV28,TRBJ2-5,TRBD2,ASRASGGPETQY
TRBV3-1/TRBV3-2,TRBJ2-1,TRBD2,ASSPPLAGGVGNEQF
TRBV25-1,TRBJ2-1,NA,ASIGGIRGEQF
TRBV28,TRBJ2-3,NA,AVKGRDTQY
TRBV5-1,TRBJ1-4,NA,ASSSPGNEKLF
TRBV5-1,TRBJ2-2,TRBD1,ASSFATGGYTGELF
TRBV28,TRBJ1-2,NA,ASSQSYGYT
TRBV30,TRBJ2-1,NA,AWSPTDGEPIYNEQF
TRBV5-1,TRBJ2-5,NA,ASSLVLPQETQY
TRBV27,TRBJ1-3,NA,ASCSRAGHTIY
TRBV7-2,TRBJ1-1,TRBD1,ASSAVTGDTEAF
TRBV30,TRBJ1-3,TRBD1,AWSVQGGQGFSGNTIY
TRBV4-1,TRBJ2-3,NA,ASSYQLTDTQY
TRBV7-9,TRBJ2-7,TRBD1,ASSLAGRGPFYEQY
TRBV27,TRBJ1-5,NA,ASSTERWGNNQPQH
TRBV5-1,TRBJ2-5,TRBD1,ASSLTGDVLETQY
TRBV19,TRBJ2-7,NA,ASSIRQSYEQY
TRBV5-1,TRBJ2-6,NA,ASSDSSGANVLT
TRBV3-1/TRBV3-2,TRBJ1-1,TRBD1,ASSLGTGVEAF
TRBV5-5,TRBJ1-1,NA,ASSLDGGLNTEAF